Following are 9 T cell receptor beta chains from one sample sequenced in a study of liver allograft versus peripheral blood T cells. Turning to the study itself: Within transplanted livers, the T cell receptor repertoires were examined and compared against the repertoires present in the peripheral blood of liver transplant recipients.

In TCRdb, the reads were re-called with MiXCR into one record per CDR3 protein. This table has 13,000 or so distinct CDR3 sequences, under 20% appearing once. All receptors derive from a human patient who had a liver transplant. The graft donor may be the source of some T cells.

In this sample, this clonotype turned up a few times. The V call is TRBV3-1, the J call TRBJ1-1, with 7 bases that match TRBD1. CDR1 is LGHDT, CDR2 YNNKEL, per germline (reference sequence). Trimming removed 1 base from V and 5 bases from J; junction bases left unmatched: 7. The CDR3 covers 15 residues. The CDR3 region is CASSQGGTASTEAFF. CDR3 nucleotides: TGTGCCAGCAGCCAAGGTGGGACAGCCTCTACTGAAGCTTTCTTT. Variable domain in full (rest from reference TRBV3-1 and TRBJ1-1): DTAVSQTPKYLVTQMGNDKSIKCEQNLGHDTMYWYKQDSKKFLKIMFSYNNKELIINETVPNRFSPKSPDKAHLNLHINSLELGDSAVYFCASSQGGTASTEAFFGQGTRLTVV.

This clonotype counts as medium-sized. The chain employs TRBV6-2 or TRBV6-3 and TRBJ1-5; TRBD1 might be the D (6 bases). Trimming removed 2 bases from V and 7 bases from J, with 12 bases in between. CDR3 length: 14 residues. Germline assignment: CDR1 MNHEY and CDR2 SVGEGT. CDR3 sequence: CASSYLQGGQPQHF. As DNA, the CDR3 is TGTGCCAGCAGTTACCTACAAGGGGGGCAGCCCCAGCATTTT.

By sample fraction, this clonotype is medium-sized. The V gene is TRBV19, the J gene TRBJ1-5; D unresolved. The CDR3 sequence is 13 residues long. Germline V CDR1 and CDR2: LNHDA, SQIVND (reference sequence). V lost 7 bases, J lost 7 bases, and 14 bases lay in between. DNA of the CDR3: TGTGCCAGTACAGATAGGTGGGGACAGCCCCAGCATTTT. This translates into CASTDRWGQPQHF.

This clonotype was seen repeatedly, ten times or more. This chain uses TRBV5-6 with TRBJ1-5; D is unresolved. V was cut by 1 base and J by 6 bases, with 11 bases left in between. The CDR3 loop spans 14 amino acids. Germline V gene data show CDR1 as SGHDT and CDR2 as YYEEEE. The CDR3 DNA reads TGTGCCAGCAGCTTGAGAGCCGAGGTTCAGCCCCAGCATTTT. Translating gives CASSLRAEVQPQHF.

This clonotype is categorized as medium-sized. This chain connects TRBV7-2 to TRBJ1-6; TRBD1 agrees at 12 bases. This CDR3 is 16 amino acids long. Trimming took 1 base from V and 14 from J; bases not matched to a gene: 9. CDR1 is SGHTA and CDR2 is FQGNSA in the germline V gene. CDR3 protein: CASSLGPGTGGFALHF. The CDR3 nucleotides are TGTGCCAGCAGCTTAGGACCCGGGACAGGGGGCTTTGCCCTCCACTTT.

This clonotype was counted only a few times. V is TRBV12-3 or TRBV12-4 and J is TRBJ2-7; 10 nucleotides agree with TRBD1. The CDR3 sequence is 11 residues long. V dropped 8 bases and J dropped 10; count of bases not matched to a gene: 5. The CDR3 nucleotides are TGTGCCAGCTCAGGGACAGGGGAACAGTACTTC. Translation gives CASSGTGEQYF.

By share, this clonotype ranks as medium-sized. This rearrangement joins TRBV6-5 to TRBJ1-6; a possible D gene is TRBD1 (6 bases). Deletions cut 6 bases from V and 9 bases from J, with 12 bases between. CDR3 length equals 13 residues. The germline V gene has CDR1 MNHEY and CDR2 SVGAGI. The DNA of the CDR3 is TGTGCCAGCAGAATGACAGGACGTTCACCCCTCCACTTT. This translates into CASRMTGRSPLHF.

This clonotype was detected ten times or more. The chain carries TRBV27 and TRBJ1-4; D ambiguous. Germline lookup yields CDR1 MNHEY and CDR2 SMNVEV (reference sequence). Trimming took 5 bases from V and 3 from J, leaving 13 bases between them. The CDR3 is 15 residues long. Here the CDR3 reads CASSTRLVANEKLFF. The CDR3, as DNA: TGTGCCAGCAGTACCCGTTTGGTGGCTAATGAAAAACTGTTTTTT.

This clonotype is judged medium-sized. J is TRBJ1-2 and V is TRBV6-5; D possibly corresponds to TRBD1 (5 bases). Germline CDR1 is MNHEY and CDR2 is SVGAGI. Trimming removed 6 bases at V and 8 bases at J, with 13 bases between. This CDR3 contains 12 residues. The CDR3 sequence is CASSVAGGGYTF. The CDR3 DNA follows: TGTGCCAGCAGCGTTGCGGGGGGGGGCTACACCTTC.